A single sample gave rise to the 19 T cell receptor beta chains below, sequenced in a study of T cells in Graves' hyperthyroidism and ophthalmopathy. The TCR beta CDR3 regions underwent amplification using RNA transcripts as the source. The study used the HTBI primer set for a first-round RT-PCR of the TCR CDR3. TCRdb reprocessed the multiplex PCR reads with MiXCR, giving one entry per CDR3 protein. Among about 640,000 distinct CDR3 sequences listed, roughly 20% were seen once. The sample comprised blood. All receptors come from a man in his thirties or forties with Graves' ophthalmopathy.

This clonotype was seen at least ten times. The chain couples TRBV28 to TRBJ2-7, with D perhaps matching TRBD1 or TRBD2 (5 bases each). In germline, CDR1 is MDHEN, CDR2 SYDVKM. This CDR3 is built from 14 residues. Between the trimmed V and J ends, which lost 5 bases and 3 bases, there was a span of 14 bases. The CDR3 region has the DNA TGTGCCAGCAGTATGACCGGGACCCTCTACGAGCAGTACTTC. Protein: CASSMTGTLYEQYF.

This clonotype was found a few times. The chain recombines TRBV20-1 with TRBJ1-3; the D gene is possibly TRBD1 (6 bases). Trimming stripped 3 bases from V and 0 bases from J, with 12 bases between. The CDR3 is 15 residues long. CDR1 and CDR2 (germline): DFQATT, SNEGSKA (reference sequence). The DNA of the CDR3 is TGCAGTGCTAGCGACAGGAAGAACTCTGGAAACACCATATATTTT. This encodes CSASDRKNSGNTIYF.

This clonotype was picked up a small number of times. The V call is TRBV6-1, the J call TRBJ2-7, with 13 bases lining up with TRBD2. The CDR3 runs to 17 residues. From germline, CDR1 is MNHNS and CDR2 SASEGT. V was pared by 5 bases and J by 1 base, with 8 bases of the junction left unmatched. The chain's CDR3 is CASSPWTSGSISYEQYF. Here the CDR3 DNA reads TGTGCCAGCAGTCCCTGGACTAGCGGGAGTATATCCTACGAGCAGTACTTC.

This clonotype has a handful of counts. The CDR3 DNA reads TGCAGCGTTGGTGGACAGGGGCCTGAAAAACTGTTTTTT. It is translated as CSVGGQGPEKLFF. The rearrangement uses TRBV29-1 and TRBJ1-4, with 9 bases aligning to TRBD1. Losses at the gene ends were 4 bases for V and 7 bases for J; bases not matched to a gene: 4. This CDR3 spans 13 amino acids. In germline, CDR1 is SQVTM, CDR2 ANQGSEA.

On this clonotype: An end of the junction does not agree with germline; a read error may underlie this. The chain carries TRBV6-2 or TRBV6-3 and TRBJ2-7; D is uncertain. Germline loops: CDR1 MNHEY, CDR2 SVGEGT. This CDR3 region has 11 residues. This CDR3 is CVSSTSYEQYF. CDR3 nucleotides: TGTGTCAGCAGTACATCCTACGAGCAGTACTTC.

This clonotype was counted many times. The CDR3, as DNA: TGTGCCAGCAGCTCAGGGAGTGGAGATACGCAGTATTTT. It codes for CASSSGSGDTQYF. The chain links TRBV12-3 or TRBV12-4 to TRBJ2-3, with D perhaps being TRBD1 or TRBD2 (5 bases each). The CDR3 extends over 13 amino acids. Between the trimmed V and J ends, which lost 6 bases and 5 bases, there was a span of 12 bases.

This clonotype was observed at least ten times. The chain carries TRBV20-1 and TRBJ2-7; D is possibly TRBD1 (6 bases). The V end lost 4 bases, the J end lost 0 bases, and 13 bases lay between the germline ends. The CDR3 extends over 14 amino acids. Germline values: CDR1 DFQATT, CDR2 SNEGSKA (reference sequence). The CDR3 loop is CSAIGGRSSYEQYF. The CDR3 DNA reads TGCAGTGCTATAGGGGGACGGAGCTCCTACGAGCAGTACTTC.

This clonotype was seen only a few times. V is TRBV4-2 and J is TRBJ1-4; TRBD1 agrees at 9 bases. Losses at the gene ends were 2 bases for V and 3 bases for J; bases not matched to a gene: 7. The germline CDR1 and CDR2 sequences are LGHNA and YNFKEQ. The CDR3 is 17 residues long. The CDR3, as DNA: TGTGCCAGCAGCCAACGCACAGGGGGCGATGCTAATGAAAAACTGTTTTTT. Residues: CASSQRTGGDANEKLFF.

This clonotype was observed at least ten times. CDR3 loop: CASSLGGSHRHTEQFF. The DNA of the CDR3 is TGTGCCAGCAGCTTAGGGGGCAGCCACAGACATACTGAGCAGTTCTTC. The chain is built from TRBV11-2 and TRBJ2-1; TRBD1 might be the D (5 bases). The germline V gene encodes CDR1 SGHAT and CDR2 FQNNGV. V was shortened by 1 base and J by 9 bases, with 19 bases between the two germline ends. This CDR3 has 16 amino acids.

This clonotype has a count of ten or more. CDR3 residues: CASSLGQVIGYYNEQFF. For the CDR3, the DNA is TGCGCCAGCAGCTTAGGACAGGTTATAGGCTACTACAATGAGCAGTTCTTC. The gene calls are TRBV5-1 and TRBJ2-1; 7 bases match TRBD1. Germline CDR1 reads SGHRS; CDR2 reads YFSETQ. The trim removed 2 bases at V and 3 bases at J, leaving 11 bases unmatched. CDR3 length: 17 amino acids.

J is TRBJ2-7 and V is TRBV28; 8 nucleotides agree with TRBD2. The CDR3 runs 15 residues. V dropped 6 bases and J dropped 7; count of bases not matched to a gene: 14. Germline CDR1 reads MDHEN; CDR2 reads SYDVKM. CDR3 sequence reads: CASSLLGGRRREQYF. The DNA of the CDR3 is TGTGCCAGCAGCCTCTTAGGCGGGAGGAGGCGTGAGCAGTACTTC. Together with reference TRBV28 and TRBJ2-7, the CDR3 gives the full variable domain: DVKVTQSSRYLVKRTGEKVFLECVQDMDHENMFWYRQDPGLGLRLIYFSYDVKMKEKGDIPEGYSVSREKKERFSLILESASTNQTSMYLCASSLLGGRRREQYFGPGTRLTVT.

The chain recombines TRBV14 with TRBJ2-1; TRBD2 agrees at 13 bases. Germline CDR1 SGHDN, CDR2 FVKESK. V was pared by 4 bases and J by 6 bases, with 9 bases of the junction left unmatched. The CDR3 spans 17 residues. The CDR3 here is CASSREGGLAGLNEQFF. CDR3 DNA: TGTGCCAGCAGCCGAGAAGGGGGACTAGCGGGACTCAATGAGCAGTTCTTC.

This clonotype was detected ten times or more. The rearrangement uses TRBV3-1 and TRBJ1-5; maybe TRBD1 (6 bases). This CDR3 region has 16 residues. Trimming pared 1 base from V and 6 bases from J, leaving 16 bases between. The germline CDR1 and CDR2 sequences are LGHDT and YNNKEL (reference sequence). DNA of the CDR3: TGTGCCAGCAGCCAAGGGACAGTTCAAGGTGGTCAGCCCCAGCATTTT. This translates into CASSQGTVQGGQPQHF.

This clonotype was found many times. The chain is built from TRBV27 and TRBJ2-1, with 10 nucleotides matching TRBD2. The CDR3 is 17 amino acids. Germline loops: CDR1 MNHEY, CDR2 SMNVEV (reference sequence). The V gene end was trimmed by 0 bases and the J gene end by 6 bases; junction bases not matched to a gene: 8. The CDR3 nucleotides read TGTGCCAGCAGTTTATCGACTCCTCTAGCGGGAGCCAATGAGCAGTTCTTC. Residues: CASSLSTPLAGANEQFF.

This clonotype was counted once. This rearrangement joins TRBV20-1 to TRBJ1-5; D gene uncertain. Trimming took 5 bases from V and 10 from J, leaving 24 bases between them. The CDR3 extends over 15 amino acids. Germline values: CDR1 DFQATT, CDR2 SNEGSKA (reference sequence). The CDR3 bases are TGCAGTGCTCAGAAACCCGGGAAAATCTCAGAACCCCAGCATTTT. This gives the protein CSAQKPGKISEPQHF.

The table lists this clonotype with a few counts. The chain combines TRBV28 with TRBJ2-3; no firm D call. V lost 7 bases and J 0 bases, leaving 14 bases between the germline ends. Germline V gene sequence: CDR1 MDHEN, CDR2 SYDVKM. This CDR3 comprises 15 residues. The CDR3 spells CASTPPRSSTDTQYF. In DNA, the CDR3 is TGTGCCAGCACCCCCCCCCGATCTAGCACAGATACGCAGTATTTT. Looking up the rest from reference TRBV28 and TRBJ2-3 gives the full variable domain: DVKVTQSSRYLVKRTGEKVFLECVQDMDHENMFWYRQDPGLGLRLIYFSYDVKMKEKGDIPEGYSVSREKKERFSLILESASTNQTSMYLCASTPPRSSTDTQYFGPGTRLTVL.

This clonotype occurred many times. V gene TRBV3-1 combines with J gene TRBJ2-2; 7 bases agree with TRBD2. This CDR3 is 17 amino acids long. The germline V gene encodes CDR1 LGHDT and CDR2 YNNKEL (reference sequence). Germline trimming cut 5 bases from V and 3 bases from J; bases unmatched to any gene: 12. The CDR3 reads CASSSGRLAGHTGELFF. Here the CDR3 DNA reads TGTGCCAGCAGCTCGGGGCGACTAGCAGGGCACACCGGGGAGCTGTTTTTT.

This clonotype came up many times. The chain joins TRBV30 to TRBJ1-5; no reliable D call. The V end lost 2 bases, the J end lost 2 bases, and 7 bases lay between the germline ends. CDR1 and CDR2 (germline): GTSNPN, SVGIG (reference sequence). This CDR3 comprises 13 residues. The CDR3 sequence is CAWSIKGNQPQHF. In DNA form, the CDR3 reads TGTGCCTGGAGTATAAAGGGCAATCAGCCCCAGCATTTT.

This chain joins TRBV19 and TRBJ1-5; no clear D. V was trimmed by 5 bases and J by 5 bases, leaving 10 bases between them. CDR1 is LNHDA, CDR2 SQIVND, per germline (reference sequence). The CDR3 spans 13 residues. The CDR3 nucleotides are TGTGCCAGTAGTCTGAACGGAGATCAGCCCCAGCATTTT. It yields the protein CASSLNGDQPQHF.